Following are 2 T cell receptor beta chains from one sample sequenced in a study of CD8 T cells in Susac syndrome. RNA in amounts of about 0.5 to 1 ug was reverse transcribed with random hexamers. Via MiXCR, TCRdb re-called the immunoSEQ multiplex PCR reads, giving one row per CDR3 protein. The table shows 95,000 to 150,000 distinct CDR3 sequences, with over 95% occurring only once. Sequenced: CD4+ T cells from PBMCs. These receptors originate from a human donor with Susac syndrome.

This rearrangement joins TRBV3-1 to TRBJ1-2; D is perhaps TRBD1 (6 bases). In germline, CDR1 is LGHDT, CDR2 YNNKEL (reference sequence). The CDR3 is 14 amino acids. V dropped 0 bases and J dropped 4 bases, with 9 bases sitting between them. The CDR3 DNA sequence: TGTGCCAGCAGCCAAGACGGGACAACCTATGGCTACACCTTC. It encodes CASSQDGTTYGYTF.

The CDR3 is CASSTSGTAYGYTF. The CDR3 DNA reads TGCGCCAGCAGCACATCCGGGACGGCCTATGGCTACACCTTC. The V and J genes are TRBV5-1 and TRBJ1-2, with D possibly matching TRBD1 (5 bases). The CDR3 is 14 amino acids. V was pared by 4 bases and J by 4 bases, with 14 bases between. From germline, CDR1 is SGHRS and CDR2 YFSETQ.